This T cell receptor (beta chain) was obtained from a study of monozygotic twins with inflammatory bowel disease. Overall study findings and caveats: It was not supported that a single strong signal or clonotype was associated with IBD. Possibly because of limited power, concordant and discordant twins showed no difference in repertoire similarity.

The CDR3 spans 16 residues. Per germline, CDR1 SGHTA and CDR2 FQGNSA. TCR libraries were prepared from around 3,500 ng total RNA each. TCRdb re-called the 5' RACE reads; every CDR3 protein appears as one record, without DNA. This listing includes under 150,000 distinct CDR3 sequences. Points on this clonotype: Its antigen is unidentified.

Sequencing used blood. The chain links TRBV7-2 to TRBJ1-1. The TCR was taken from a human donor with ulcerative colitis or Crohn's disease, or a healthy co-twin of an affected twin (not recorded which). This CDR3 reads CASSLGPSSMNTEAFF. Combining the CDR3 with reference TRBV7-2 and TRBJ1-1 gives the whole variable domain GAGVSQSPSNKVTEKGKDVELRCDPISGHTALYWYRQSLGQGLEFLIYFQGNSAPDKSGLPSDRFSAERTGGSVSTLTIQRTQQEDSAVYLCASSLGPSSMNTEAFFGQGTRLTVV.